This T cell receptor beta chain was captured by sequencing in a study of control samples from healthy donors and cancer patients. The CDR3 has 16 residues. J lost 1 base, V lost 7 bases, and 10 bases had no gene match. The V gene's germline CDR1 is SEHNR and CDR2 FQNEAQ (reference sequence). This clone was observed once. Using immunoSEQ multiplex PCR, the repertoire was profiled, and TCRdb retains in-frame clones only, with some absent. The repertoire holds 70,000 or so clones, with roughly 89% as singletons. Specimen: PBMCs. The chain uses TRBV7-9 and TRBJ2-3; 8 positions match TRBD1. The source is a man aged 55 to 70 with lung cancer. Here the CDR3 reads CASIIPGQGGTDTQYF. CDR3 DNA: TGTGCCAGCATCATTCCCGGACAGGGAGGCACAGATACGCAGTATTTT.